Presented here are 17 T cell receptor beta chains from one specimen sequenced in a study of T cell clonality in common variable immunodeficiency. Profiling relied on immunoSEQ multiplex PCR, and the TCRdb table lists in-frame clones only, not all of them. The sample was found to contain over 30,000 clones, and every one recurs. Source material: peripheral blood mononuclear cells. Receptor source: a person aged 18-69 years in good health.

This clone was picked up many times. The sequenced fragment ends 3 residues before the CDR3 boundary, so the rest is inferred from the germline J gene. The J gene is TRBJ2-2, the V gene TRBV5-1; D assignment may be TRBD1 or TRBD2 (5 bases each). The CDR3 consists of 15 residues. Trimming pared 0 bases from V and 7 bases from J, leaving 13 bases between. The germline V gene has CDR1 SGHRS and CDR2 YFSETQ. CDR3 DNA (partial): TGCGCCAGCAGCTTGGGAGGGGCCGGCGGCGGGGAG. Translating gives CASSLGGAGGGE. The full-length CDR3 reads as CASSLGGAGGGELFF.

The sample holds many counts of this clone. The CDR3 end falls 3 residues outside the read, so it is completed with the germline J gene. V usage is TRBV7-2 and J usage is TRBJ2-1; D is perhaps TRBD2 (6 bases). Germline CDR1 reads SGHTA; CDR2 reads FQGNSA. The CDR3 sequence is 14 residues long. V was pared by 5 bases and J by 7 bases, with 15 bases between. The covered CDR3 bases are TGTGCCAGCAGCCCGGGACTTGCCTGGAATGAG. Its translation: CASSPGLAWNE. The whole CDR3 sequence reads CASSPGLAWNEQFF.

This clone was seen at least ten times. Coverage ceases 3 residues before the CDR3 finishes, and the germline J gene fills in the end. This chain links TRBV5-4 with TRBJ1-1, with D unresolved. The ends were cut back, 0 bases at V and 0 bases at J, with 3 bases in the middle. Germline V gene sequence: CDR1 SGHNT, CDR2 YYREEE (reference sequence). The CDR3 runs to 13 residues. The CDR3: CASSLEVNTEAFF. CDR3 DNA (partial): TGTGCCAGCAGCTTGGAGGTGAACACTGAA.

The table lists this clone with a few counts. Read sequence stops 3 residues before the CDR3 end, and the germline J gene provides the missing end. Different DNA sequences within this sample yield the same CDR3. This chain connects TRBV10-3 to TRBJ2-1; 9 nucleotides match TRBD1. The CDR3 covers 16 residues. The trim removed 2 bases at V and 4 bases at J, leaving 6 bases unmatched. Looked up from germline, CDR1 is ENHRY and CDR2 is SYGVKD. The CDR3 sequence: CAISEGPGTGYNEQFF. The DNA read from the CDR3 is TGTGCCATCAGTGAGGGCCCCGGGACAGGGTACAATGAG.

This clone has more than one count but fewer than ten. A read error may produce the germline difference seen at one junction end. This CDR3 reads CASSEQFAGNTIYF. The CDR3 DNA, read in part, is TGTGCCAGCAGTGAACAGTTCGCGGGAAACACA. The chain couples TRBV2 to TRBJ1-3; D remains unclear. The CDR3 end lies 3 residues beyond the end of the read and is filled in from the germline J gene. CDR3 size: 14 residues. Germline values: CDR1 SNHLY, CDR2 FYNNEI.

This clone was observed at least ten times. Partial CDR3 DNA: TGTGCCACCCGGGGTAGCGGAGGGTACGAG. It translates to CATRGSGGYE. The full-length CDR3 reads as CATRGSGGYEQYF. The V gene is TRBV18, the J gene TRBJ2-7; D may be TRBD2 (6 bases). The read halts 3 residues ahead of the CDR3 end, with the missing end drawn from the germline J gene. V lost 10 bases and J 4 bases, leaving 17 bases between the germline ends. Germline CDR1 KGHSH, CDR2 LQKENI. This CDR3 comprises 13 residues. Full variable domain (remainder filled in from reference TRBV18 and TRBJ2-7): NAGVMQNPRHLVRRRGQEARLRCSPMKGHSHVYWYRQLPEEGLKFMVYLQKENIIDESGMPKERFSAEFPKEGPSILRIQQVVRGDSAAYFCATRGSGGYEQYFGPGTRLTVT.

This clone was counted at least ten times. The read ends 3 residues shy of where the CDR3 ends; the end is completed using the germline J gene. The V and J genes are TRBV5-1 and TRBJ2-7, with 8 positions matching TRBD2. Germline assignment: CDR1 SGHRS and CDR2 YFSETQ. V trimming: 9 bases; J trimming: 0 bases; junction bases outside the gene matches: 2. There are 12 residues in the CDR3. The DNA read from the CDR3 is TGCGCCATCGGGACTAGCTCCTACGAG. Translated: CAIGTSSYE. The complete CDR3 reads CAIGTSSYEQYF.

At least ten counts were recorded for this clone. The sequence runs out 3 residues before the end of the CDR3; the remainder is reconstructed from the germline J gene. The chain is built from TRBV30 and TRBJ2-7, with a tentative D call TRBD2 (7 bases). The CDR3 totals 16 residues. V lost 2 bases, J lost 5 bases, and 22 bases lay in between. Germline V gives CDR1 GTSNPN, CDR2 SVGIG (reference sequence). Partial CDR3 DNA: TGTGCCTGGAGTCCTACCGAAGGGGGGGTAGGTGACGAG. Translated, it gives CAWSPTEGGVGDE. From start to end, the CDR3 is CAWSPTEGGVGDEQYF. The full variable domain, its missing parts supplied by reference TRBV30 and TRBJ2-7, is SQTIHQWPATLVQPVGSPLSLECTVEGTSNPNLYWYRQAAGRGLQLLFYSVGIGQISSEVPQNLSASRPQDRQFILSSKKLLLSDSGFYLCAWSPTEGGVGDEQYFGPGTRLTVT.

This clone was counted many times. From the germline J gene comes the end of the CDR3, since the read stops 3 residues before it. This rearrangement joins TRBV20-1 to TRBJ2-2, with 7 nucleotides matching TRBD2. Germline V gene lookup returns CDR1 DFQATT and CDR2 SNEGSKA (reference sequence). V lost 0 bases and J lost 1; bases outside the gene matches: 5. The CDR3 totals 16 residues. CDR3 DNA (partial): TGCAGTGCTAGAGATCATGGCGGGAGGAACACCGGGGAG. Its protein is CSARDHGGRNTGE. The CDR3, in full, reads CSARDHGGRNTGELFF.

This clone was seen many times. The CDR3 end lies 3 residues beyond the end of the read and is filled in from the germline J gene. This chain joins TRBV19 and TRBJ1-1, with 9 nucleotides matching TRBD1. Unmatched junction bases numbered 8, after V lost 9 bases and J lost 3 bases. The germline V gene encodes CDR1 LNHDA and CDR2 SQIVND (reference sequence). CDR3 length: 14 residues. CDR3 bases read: TGTGCCAGCCAACAGACAGGGGGTGACACTGAA. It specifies CASQQTGGDTE. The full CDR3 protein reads CASQQTGGDTEAFF. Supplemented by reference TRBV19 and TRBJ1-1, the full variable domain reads DGGITQSPKYLFRKEGQNVTLSCEQNLNHDAMYWYRQDPGQGLRLIYYSQIVNDFQKGDIAEGYSVSREKKESFPLTVTSAQKNPTAFYLCASQQTGGDTEAFFGQGTRLTVV.

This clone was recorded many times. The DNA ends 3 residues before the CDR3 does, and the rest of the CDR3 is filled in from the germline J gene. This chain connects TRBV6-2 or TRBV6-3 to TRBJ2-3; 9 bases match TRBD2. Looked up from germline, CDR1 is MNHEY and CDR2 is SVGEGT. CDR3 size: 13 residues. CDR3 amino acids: CASRSGGQETQYF. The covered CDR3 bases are TGTGCCAGCAGGAGCGGGGGGCAAGAGACG.

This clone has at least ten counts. The CDR3 protein is CASSADRSSYNSPLHF. The covered CDR3 bases are TGTGCCAGCAGCGCCGACAGGAGCTCCTATAATTCACCC. The rearrangement links TRBV6-2 or TRBV6-3 to TRBJ1-6, with a weak D call TRBD1 (6 bases). The read finishes 3 residues shy of the CDR3 end, and the germline J gene is used to complete it. CDR1 and CDR2 from the germline V gene are MNHEY and SVGEGT. This CDR3 has 16 amino acids. V dropped 6 bases and J dropped 0 bases, with 12 bases sitting between them.

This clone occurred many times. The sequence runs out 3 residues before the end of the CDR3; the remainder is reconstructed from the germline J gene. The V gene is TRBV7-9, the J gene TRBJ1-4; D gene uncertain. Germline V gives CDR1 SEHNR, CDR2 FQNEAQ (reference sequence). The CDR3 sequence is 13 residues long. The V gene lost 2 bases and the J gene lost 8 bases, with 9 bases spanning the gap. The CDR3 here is CASSLSMGEKLFF. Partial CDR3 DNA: TGTGCCAGCAGCTTATCAATGGGCGAAAAA.

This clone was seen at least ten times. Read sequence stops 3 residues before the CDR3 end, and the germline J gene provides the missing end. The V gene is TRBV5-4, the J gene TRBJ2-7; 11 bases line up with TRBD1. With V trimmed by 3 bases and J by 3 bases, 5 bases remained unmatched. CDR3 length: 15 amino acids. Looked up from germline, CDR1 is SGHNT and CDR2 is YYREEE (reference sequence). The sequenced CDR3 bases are TGTGCCAGCAGCTCCCCCGGGACAGGGGGCTACGAG. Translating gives CASSSPGTGGYE. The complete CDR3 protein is CASSSPGTGGYEQYF.

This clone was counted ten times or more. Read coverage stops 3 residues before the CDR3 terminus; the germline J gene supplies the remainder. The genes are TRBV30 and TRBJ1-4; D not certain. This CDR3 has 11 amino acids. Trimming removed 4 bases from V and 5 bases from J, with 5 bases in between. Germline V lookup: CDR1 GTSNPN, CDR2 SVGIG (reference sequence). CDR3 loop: CAWNMNEKLFF. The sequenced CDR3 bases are TGTGCCTGGAATATGAATGAAAAA.

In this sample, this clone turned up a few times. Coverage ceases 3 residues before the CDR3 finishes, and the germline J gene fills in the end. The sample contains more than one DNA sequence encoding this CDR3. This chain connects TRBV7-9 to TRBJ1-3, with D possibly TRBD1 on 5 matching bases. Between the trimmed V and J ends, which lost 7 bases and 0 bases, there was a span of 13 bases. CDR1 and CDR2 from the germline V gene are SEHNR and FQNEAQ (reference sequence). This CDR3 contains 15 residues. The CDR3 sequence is CASKPTGTSGNTIYF. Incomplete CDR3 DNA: TGTGCCAGCAAACCAACAGGTACCTCTGGAAACACC.

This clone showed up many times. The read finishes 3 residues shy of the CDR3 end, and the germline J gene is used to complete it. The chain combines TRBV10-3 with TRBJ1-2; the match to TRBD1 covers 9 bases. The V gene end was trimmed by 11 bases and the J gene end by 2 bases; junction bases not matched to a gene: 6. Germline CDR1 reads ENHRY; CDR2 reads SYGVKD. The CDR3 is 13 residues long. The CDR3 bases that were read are TGTGCCGTCCGGGACAGGGACAACTATGGC. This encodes CAVRDRDNYG. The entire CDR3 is CAVRDRDNYGYTF.